The table lists the clone carrying this TCR beta chain with a few counts. Its antigen is not known. The J segment lost 7 bases and the V segment lost 2 bases, leaving 4 bases of the junction unmatched. Germline V lookup: CDR1 MNHEY, CDR2 SVGEGT. This CDR3 has 15 residues. The data were obtained in a study of vaccination effects on CD4 cells after COVID-19. Sequencing was performed with immunoSEQ multiplex PCR; in TCRdb, only in-frame clones are kept and a portion is missing. The sample holds about 45,000 clones, 65% to 70% seen once. Peptide-pool stimulation followed by sequencing identified expanded antigen-specific CD4+ clonotypes in the ViraFEST assay. Researchers isolated CD4+ T cells once approximately ten days of culture had elapsed. This individual tested PCR-positive for SARS-CoV-2 infection between March and December 2020.

This sequence originates from a human donor who had a prior SARS-CoV-2 infection. The sample in question was CD4+ T cells from PBMCs cultured with a peptide pool, obtained before COVID-19 vaccination. The rearrangement links TRBV6-2 or TRBV6-3 to TRBJ2-7; 14 bases are a match to TRBD2. The CDR3, as DNA: TGTGCCAGCAGTTACGGGACTAGCGGGAGTATGGAGCAGTACTTC. It is translated as CASSYGTSGSMEQYF.